These T cell receptor beta chains were read from a single sample in a study of a mutant IDH1 vaccine in newly diagnosed glioma. Clones were read by immunoSEQ multiplex PCR, and TCRdb kept only the in-frame ones, dropping some. The sample shows 45,000 to 60,000 clones, approximately 90% of them seen only once. Which antigens these TCRs recognize remains unknown. The sample here was PBMCs, taken from a glioma patient whose treatment included an IDH1 peptide vaccine. The receptor source for this set is a woman aged 35 to 49 with glioma. CDR3s include the opening cysteine and the closing phenylalanine or tryptophan. The D gene is left open where the match is weak. Expanded clones get a size class; other rows say once, few or many, or leave the size out.

j_call: TRBJ2-1
d_call: .
clone_size: .
v_call: TRBV27
cdr3_nt: TGTGCCAGCAGTTTGGGCGCAGGGTACAATGAGCAGTTCTTC
cdr3_aa: CASSLGAGYNEQFF

j_call: TRBJ1-5
d_call: .
clone_size: .
v_call: TRBV15
cdr3_nt: TGTGCCACCAGCAGAGATAAGAGCCAGGGAAACAATCAGCCCCAGCATTTT
cdr3_aa: CATSRDKSQGNNQPQHF

j_call: TRBJ2-7
d_call: .
clone_size: .
v_call: TRBV28
cdr3_nt: TGTGCCAGCAGTTCTCCAGGGAGACCGACCCCCAAGACACAGTACTTC
cdr3_aa: CASSSPGRPTPKTQYF

j_call: TRBJ2-5
d_call: .
clone_size: few
v_call: TRBV7-2
cdr3_nt: TGTGCCAGCAGCGATTACGGACCACAAGAGACCCAGTACTTC
cdr3_aa: CASSDYGPQETQYF

j_call: TRBJ1-6
d_call: .
clone_size: once
v_call: TRBV19
cdr3_nt: TGTGCCAGTAGTTTCCGGGGTGATTCACCCCTCCACTTT
cdr3_aa: CASSFRGDSPLHF

j_call: TRBJ1-2
d_call: .
clone_size: .
v_call: TRBV28
cdr3_nt: TGTGCCAGCAGTTTGAGGGAAAAGAACTATGGCTACACCTTC
cdr3_aa: CASSLREKNYGYTF

j_call: TRBJ2-7
d_call: TRBD2
clone_size: .
v_call: TRBV27
cdr3_nt: TGTGCCAGCAGTAATATAGGCGGGGGTAAAACCTACGAGCAGTACTTC
cdr3_aa: CASSNIGGGKTYEQYF

j_call: TRBJ1-1
d_call: .
clone_size: .
v_call: TRBV27
cdr3_nt: TGTGCCAGCAGTCCCCTTCCTTTGGACTCCGAAGCTTTCTTT
cdr3_aa: CASSPLPLDSEAFF

j_call: TRBJ1-2
d_call: .
clone_size: .
v_call: TRBV4-1
cdr3_nt: TGCGCCAGCAGCCAAGATCAGGGGACCTATGGCTACACCTTC
cdr3_aa: CASSQDQGTYGYTF

j_call: TRBJ1-1
d_call: .
clone_size: .
v_call: TRBV5-5
cdr3_nt: TGTGCCAGCAGCTGGGGCCGGGACACTGAAGCTTTCTTT
cdr3_aa: CASSWGRDTEAFF

j_call: TRBJ1-2
d_call: TRBD1
clone_size: .
v_call: TRBV6-1
cdr3_nt: TGTGCCAGCAGCAAAACCGGGACAGGGGAGGGCGGCTACACCTTC
cdr3_aa: CASSKTGTGEGGYTF

j_call: TRBJ1-6
d_call: .
clone_size: .
v_call: TRBV19
cdr3_nt: TGTGCCAGTAGTATCGGGTTTTCACCCCTCCACTTT
cdr3_aa: CASSIGFSPLHF

j_call: TRBJ2-2
d_call: TRBD2
clone_size: .
v_call: TRBV4-2
cdr3_nt: TGTGCCAGCAGCCAAGGAGACCTAGCGGGATCGGCGGTCGGGGAGCTGTTTTTT
cdr3_aa: CASSQGDLAGSAVGELFF

j_call: TRBJ1-2
d_call: .
clone_size: .
v_call: TRBV5-1
cdr3_nt: TGCGCCAGCAGCATCGACAGGAACTATGGCTACACCTTC
cdr3_aa: CASSIDRNYGYTF

j_call: TRBJ2-5
d_call: .
clone_size: .
v_call: TRBV4-1
cdr3_nt: TGCGCCAGCAGCCGCCGTGCAGGCGGGAACCTTCAAGAGACCCAGTACTTC
cdr3_aa: CASSRRAGGNLQETQYF

j_call: TRBJ2-5
d_call: .
clone_size: .
v_call: TRBV7-9
cdr3_nt: TGTGCCAGCTTTGCCCTATTTAGAGGTGTAACAGAGACCCAGTACTTC
cdr3_aa: CASFALFRGVTETQYF